This passage covers 21 T cell receptor beta chains from one sample sequenced in a study of neoadjuvant anti-PD-1 for oral cavity cancer. TCRdb's table, derived via immunoSEQ multiplex PCR, lists solely in-frame clones and lacks some. The sample has around 60,000 clones; approximately 79% are singletons. This material consisted of PBMCs, taken before nivolumab (anti-PD-1) treatment. These receptors were taken from a person aged 35-80 years with oral cavity squamous cell carcinoma.

This clone was counted between two and nine times. This chain connects TRBV12-2 to TRBJ2-7; no DNA check was done on the table's D call, TRBD2. TRBV12-2 constitutes a pseudogene. The CDR3 has 18 amino acids. The CDR3 DNA follows: TGTGCAAGTCGCCTACGGTGGGTAGCGGGGGAATTTACCTACGAGCAGTACTTC. Translated, it gives CASRLRWVAGEFTYEQYF.

The V call is TRBV28, the J call TRBJ1-5; D is unresolved. From germline, CDR1 is MDHEN and CDR2 SYDVKM. Trimming took 3 bases from V and 3 from J, leaving 9 bases between them. The CDR3 runs to 14 residues. This CDR3 is CASSLVADNQPQHF. The DNA of the CDR3 is TGTGCCAGCAGTTTGGTGGCAGACAATCAGCCCCAGCATTTT.

This clone has more than one count but fewer than ten. V is TRBV25-1 and J is TRBJ1-2; D is ambiguous. V was clipped by 8 bases and J by 0 bases, with 7 bases between them. Per germline, CDR1 MGHDK and CDR2 SYGVNS. The length of the CDR3 is 12 residues. As DNA, the CDR3 is TGTGCCAGCCACCACACTAACTATGGCTACACCTTC. It encodes CASHHTNYGYTF.

The V and J genes are TRBV27 and TRBJ1-5, with 9 positions matching TRBD1. Germline V gene data show CDR1 as MNHEY and CDR2 as SMNVEV (reference sequence). The ends lost 6 bases at V and 2 bases at J; junction bases unmatched: 17. This CDR3 spans 19 amino acids. Written as DNA, the CDR3 is TGTGCCAGCAGCCCTCGGCCGGACAGGGGACAGCATGGCAATCAGCCCCAGCATTTT. Residues: CASSPRPDRGQHGNQPQHF.

This sequence joins TRBV6-1 and TRBJ1-3; D may be TRBD1 (5 bases). Deletions cut 4 bases from V and 3 bases from J, with 16 bases between. This CDR3 contains 16 residues. Germline V lookup: CDR1 MNHNS, CDR2 SASEGT. CDR3 protein: CASSASQGGGGNTIYF. The DNA of the CDR3 is TGTGCCAGCAGTGCAAGTCAGGGTGGAGGTGGAAACACCATATATTTT.

This clone was seen a handful of times. The chain joins TRBV29-1 to TRBJ2-2; a possible D gene is TRBD2 (5 bases). In germline, CDR1 is SQVTM, CDR2 ANQGSEA. This CDR3 spans 15 amino acids. This chain's CDR3 is CSGSLGVQNTGELFF. Here the CDR3 DNA reads TGCAGTGGGTCCCTCGGGGTACAGAACACCGGGGAGCTGTTTTTT.

This clone was seen more than once but under ten times. The chain combines TRBV6-1 with TRBJ2-5; a weak D match, TRBD1 (6 bases). Germline-derived CDR1 and CDR2 are MNHNS and SASEGT. V was shortened by 6 bases and J by 4 bases, with 15 bases between the two germline ends. The CDR3 is made up of 14 amino acids. The CDR3 nucleotides are TGTGCCAGCAGCAGATACAGGGCTCGAGAGACCCAGTACTTC. Encoded protein: CASSRYRARETQYF.

This chain uses TRBV5-1 with TRBJ2-6; either TRBD1 or TRBD2 may fit D (5 bases each). The CDR3 consists of 17 residues. Trimming pared 2 bases from V and 4 bases from J, leaving 16 bases between. CDR1 and CDR2 from the germline V gene are SGHRS and YFSETQ. CDR3 DNA sequence: TGCGCCAGCAGCTTACTGGACGGGACGGGAGGGGCCAACGTCCTGACTTTC. As protein: CASSLLDGTGGANVLTF.

This clone was counted only a few times. The CDR3 reads CASRPGTTNYGYTF. The CDR3 DNA sequence: TGTGCCAGCCGGCCGGGAACTACTAACTATGGCTACACCTTC. The rearrangement joins TRBV19 to TRBJ1-2, with D unclear. The CDR3 is 14 residues long. Germline assignment: CDR1 LNHDA and CDR2 SQIVND (reference sequence). The V gene lost 9 bases and the J gene lost 0 bases, with 14 bases spanning the gap.

The chain combines TRBV9 with TRBJ2-7; 10 nucleotides agree with TRBD2. V lost 0 bases, J lost 5 bases, and 5 bases stayed unmatched. Per the germline V gene, CDR1 is SGDLS and CDR2 is YYNGEE. The CDR3 covers 15 residues. This CDR3 reads CASSVGLAGEDEQYF. As DNA, the CDR3 is TGTGCCAGCAGCGTAGGGCTAGCGGGAGAGGACGAGCAGTACTTC.

The gene calls are TRBV4-2 and TRBJ2-1; D is ambiguous. Trimming removed 1 base from V and 0 bases from J, with 4 bases in between. The germline V gene encodes CDR1 LGHNA and CDR2 YNFKEQ. The CDR3 is 14 amino acids. The chain's CDR3 is CASSQVFSYNEQFF. Written as DNA, the CDR3 is TGTGCCAGCAGCCAAGTCTTCTCCTACAATGAGCAGTTCTTC.

The sample holds a few counts of this clone. The rearrangement links TRBV2 to TRBJ1-6; D call uncertain. The CDR3 spans 14 residues. CDR1 SNHLY and CDR2 FYNNEI come from the germline V gene. Trimming pared 5 bases from V and 6 bases from J, leaving 11 bases between. The CDR3 DNA reads TGTGCCAGCAGTCGGGATTTCCGTAATTCACCCCTCCACTTT. Residues: CASSRDFRNSPLHF.

The chain carries TRBV19 and TRBJ1-6; maybe TRBD1 (5 bases). Germline assignment: CDR1 LNHDA and CDR2 SQIVND (reference sequence). The CDR3 has 14 amino acids. V was pared by 6 bases and J by 7 bases, with 13 bases between. In nucleotides, the CDR3 is TGTGCCAGTAGAGGGGAGTTGGTAAATTCACCCCTCCACTTT. This translates into CASRGELVNSPLHF.

The chain carries TRBV6-1 and TRBJ1-5; a weak D match, TRBD1 (5 bases). Germline assignment: CDR1 MNHNS and CDR2 SASEGT. The V and J ends lost 7 bases and 7 bases respectively, with 20 bases between them. CDR3 length: 15 amino acids. CDR3 bases: TGTGCCAGCACCTCACTCGGCAGGGTAGGGCAGCCCCAGCATTTT. Its protein is CASTSLGRVGQPQHF.

The chain couples TRBV5-6 to TRBJ2-5; TRBD1 aligns across 7 bases. Germline V gives CDR1 SGHDT, CDR2 YYEEEE. CDR3 size: 15 residues. Trimming removed 4 bases from V and 2 bases from J; junction bases left unmatched: 8. The CDR3 coding sequence is TGTGCCAGCAGCACCTACTTACAGGGGCAAGAGACCCAGTACTTC. Its protein is CASSTYLQGQETQYF.

The gene calls are TRBV19 and TRBJ2-5, with a possible D match to TRBD2 (6 bases). CDR1 is LNHDA, CDR2 SQIVND, per germline (reference sequence). Deletions cut 5 bases from V and 2 bases from J, with 15 bases between. The CDR3 extends over 15 amino acids. The CDR3 DNA follows: TGTGCCAGTAGTCGGGTCGGTAGCGGTCAAGAGACCCAGTACTTC. Amino acid sequence: CASSRVGSGQETQYF.

The chain links TRBV18 to TRBJ1-4; tentatively, D is TRBD1 (5 bases). The V and J ends lost 1 base and 0 bases respectively, with 12 bases between them. CDR1 is KGHSH and CDR2 is LQKENI in the germline V gene. The length of the CDR3 is 17 residues. The chain's CDR3 is CASSPQGGGTTNEKLFF. CDR3 sequence (DNA): TGTGCCAGCTCACCACAAGGTGGGGGGACAACTAATGAAAAACTGTTTTTT.

This clone was seen only a few times. A read error may produce the germline difference seen at one junction end. The rearrangement joins TRBV7-7 to TRBJ2-1; TRBD2 aligns across 11 bases. The length of the CDR3 is 15 residues. CDR1 SSHAT and CDR2 FNYEAQ come from the germline V gene (reference sequence). CDR3 sequence (DNA): TGTGCTAGCAGCTTTAGCGGGAGGGCCGGCAATGAGCAGTTCTTC. Amino acid sequence: CASSFSGRAGNEQFF.

The J gene is TRBJ1-2, the V gene TRBV6-1; 8 nucleotides line up with TRBD1. Trimming took 6 bases from V and 2 from J; bases not matched to a gene: 8. Germline V lookup: CDR1 MNHNS, CDR2 SASEGT. The CDR3 contains 15 residues. CDR3 coding DNA: TGTGCCAGCAGCTCAGGGGGCGCAGGAAACTATGGCTACACCTTC. Residues: CASSSGGAGNYGYTF.

The chain recombines TRBV10-2 with TRBJ1-1; unclear D gene. The CDR3 sequence is 13 residues long. Between the trimmed V and J ends, which lost 3 bases and 2 bases, there was a span of 7 bases. Germline V CDR1 and CDR2: WSHSY, SAAADI. CDR3: CASSDKSNTEAFF. The CDR3 nucleotides are TGCGCCAGCAGTGATAAAAGCAACACTGAAGCTTTCTTT.

The CDR3: CASSSSGQGYNEQFF. The CDR3 bases are TGTGCCAGCAGCAGTTCGGGACAGGGGTACAATGAGCAGTTCTTC. This chain uses TRBV7-9 with TRBJ2-1; 10 positions agree with TRBD1. Germline V gives CDR1 SEHNR, CDR2 FQNEAQ (reference sequence). The CDR3 has 15 amino acids. J lost 4 bases, V lost 5 bases, and 5 bases had no gene match.